This T cell receptor (beta chain) was captured in a study of cytomegalovirus exposure and HLA in healthy donors. As concerns this clone: Its antigen is currently unknown.

Study-level results: Diagnosis of cytomegalovirus status made by the classifier reportedly showed high specificity and sensitivity.

Germline lookup yields CDR1 SGHDN and CDR2 FVKESK. J was trimmed by 3 bases and V by 1 base; bases with no gene match: 9. This CDR3 contains 16 residues. The PCR ran on 60 Vbeta and 13 Jbeta primers. The assay was immunoSEQ multiplex PCR, and TCRdb's table has in-frame clones only and misses some. The sample contains about 170,000 clones, approximately 81% of which appear only once. This receptor was taken from a boy younger than 10 in good health and CMV-seronegative. The chain has TRBV14 and TRBJ2-7; 7 positions match TRBD2. Specimen: PBMCs. The CDR3, as DNA: TGTGCCAGCAGCCAAGGGGCAGCGGGGTTGTTCTACGAGCAGTACTTC. This gives the protein CASSQGAAGLFYEQYF.